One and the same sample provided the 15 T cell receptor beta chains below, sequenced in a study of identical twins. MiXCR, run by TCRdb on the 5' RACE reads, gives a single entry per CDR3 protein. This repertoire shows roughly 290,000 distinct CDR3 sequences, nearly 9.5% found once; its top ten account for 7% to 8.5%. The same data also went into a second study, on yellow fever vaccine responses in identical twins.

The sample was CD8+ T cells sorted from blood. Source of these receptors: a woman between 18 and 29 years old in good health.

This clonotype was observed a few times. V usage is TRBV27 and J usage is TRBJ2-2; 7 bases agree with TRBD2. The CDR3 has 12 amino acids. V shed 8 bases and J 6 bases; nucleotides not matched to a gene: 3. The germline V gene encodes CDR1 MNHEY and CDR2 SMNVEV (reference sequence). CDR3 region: CASGEGPGELFF. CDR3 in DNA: TGTGCCAGCGGGGAGGGACCCGGGGAGCTGTTTTTT.

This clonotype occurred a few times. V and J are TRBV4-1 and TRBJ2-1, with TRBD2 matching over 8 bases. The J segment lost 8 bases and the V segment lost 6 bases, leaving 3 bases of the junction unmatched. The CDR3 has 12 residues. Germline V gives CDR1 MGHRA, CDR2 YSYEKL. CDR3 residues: CASSGLADEQFF. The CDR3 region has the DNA TGCGCCAGCAGTGGACTAGCTGATGAGCAGTTCTTC.

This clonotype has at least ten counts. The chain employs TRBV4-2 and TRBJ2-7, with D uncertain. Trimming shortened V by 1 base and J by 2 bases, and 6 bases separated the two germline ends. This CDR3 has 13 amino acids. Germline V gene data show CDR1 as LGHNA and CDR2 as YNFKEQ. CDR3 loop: CASSQGKAYEQYF. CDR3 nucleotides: TGTGCCAGCAGCCAAGGAAAGGCCTACGAGCAGTACTTC.

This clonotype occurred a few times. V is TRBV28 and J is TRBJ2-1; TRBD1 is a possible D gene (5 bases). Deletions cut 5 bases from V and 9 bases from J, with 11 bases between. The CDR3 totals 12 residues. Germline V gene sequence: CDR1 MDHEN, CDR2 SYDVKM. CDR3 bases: TGTGCCAGCAGTAACAGGTTTTCTGAGCAGTTCTTC. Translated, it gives CASSNRFSEQFF. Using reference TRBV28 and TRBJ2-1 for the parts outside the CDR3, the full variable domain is DVKVTQSSRYLVKRTGEKVFLECVQDMDHENMFWYRQDPGLGLRLIYFSYDVKMKEKGDIPEGYSVSREKKERFSLILESASTNQTSMYLCASSNRFSEQFFGPGTRLTVL.

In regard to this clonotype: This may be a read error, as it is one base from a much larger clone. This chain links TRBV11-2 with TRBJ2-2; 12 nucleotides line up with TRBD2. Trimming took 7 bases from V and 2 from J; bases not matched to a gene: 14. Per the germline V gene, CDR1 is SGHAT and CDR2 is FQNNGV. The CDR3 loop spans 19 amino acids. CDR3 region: CASNPGSGLAGPNTGELFF. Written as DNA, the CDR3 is TGTGCCAGCAACCCAGGCTCGGGACTAGCGGGCCCTAACACCGGGGAGCTGTTTTTT.

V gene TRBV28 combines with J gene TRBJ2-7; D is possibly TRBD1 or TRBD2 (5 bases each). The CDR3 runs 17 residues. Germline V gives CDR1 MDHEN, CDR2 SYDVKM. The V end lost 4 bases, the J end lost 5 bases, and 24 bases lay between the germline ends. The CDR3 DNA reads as TGTGCCAGCAGTTCTCCCTCCTGGGTAGGGGACGTTGACGAGCAGTACTTC. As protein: CASSSPSWVGDVDEQYF.

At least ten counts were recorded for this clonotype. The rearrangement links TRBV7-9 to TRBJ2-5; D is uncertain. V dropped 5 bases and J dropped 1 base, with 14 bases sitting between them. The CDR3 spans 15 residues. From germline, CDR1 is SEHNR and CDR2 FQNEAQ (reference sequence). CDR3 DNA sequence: TGTGCCAGCAGCCCCTCATCGGTGGCCCAAGAGACCCAGTACTTC. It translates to CASSPSSVAQETQYF.

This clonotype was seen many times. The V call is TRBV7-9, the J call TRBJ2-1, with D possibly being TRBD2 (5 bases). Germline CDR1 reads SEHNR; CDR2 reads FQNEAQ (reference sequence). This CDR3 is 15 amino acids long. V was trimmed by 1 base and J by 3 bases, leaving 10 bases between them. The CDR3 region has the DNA TGTGCCAGCAGCTTAGGGGAGACCCTCTACAATGAGCAGTTCTTC. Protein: CASSLGETLYNEQFF.

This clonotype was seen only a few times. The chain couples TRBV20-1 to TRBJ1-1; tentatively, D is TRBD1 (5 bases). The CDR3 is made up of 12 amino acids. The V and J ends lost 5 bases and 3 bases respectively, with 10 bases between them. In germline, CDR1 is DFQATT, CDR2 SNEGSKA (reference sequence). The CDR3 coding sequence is TGCAGTGCTGCCCCGGGGGACACTGAAGCTTTCTTT. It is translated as CSAAPGDTEAFF.

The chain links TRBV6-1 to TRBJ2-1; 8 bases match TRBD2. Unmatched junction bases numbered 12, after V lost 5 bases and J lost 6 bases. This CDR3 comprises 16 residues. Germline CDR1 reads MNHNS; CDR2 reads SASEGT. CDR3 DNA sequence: TGTGCCAGCAGTCGAGATAGCGGGATAGGACGCAATGAGCAGTTCTTC. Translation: CASSRDSGIGRNEQFF.

In nucleotides, the CDR3 is TGTGCCAGCTCACCCTTGGACAGTTCAGGCTCCTACGAGCAGTACTTC. Its protein is CASSPLDSSGSYEQYF. The rearrangement uses TRBV18 and TRBJ2-7; tentative D call: TRBD1 (6 bases). The CDR3 totals 16 residues. V was shortened by 3 bases and J by 0 bases, with 15 bases between the two germline ends. Germline loops: CDR1 KGHSH, CDR2 LQKENI.

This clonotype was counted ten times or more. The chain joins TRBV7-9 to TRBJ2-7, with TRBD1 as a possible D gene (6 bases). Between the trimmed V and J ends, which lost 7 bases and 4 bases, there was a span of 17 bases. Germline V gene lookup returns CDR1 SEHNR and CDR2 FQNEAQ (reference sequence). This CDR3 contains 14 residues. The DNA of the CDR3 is TGTGCCAGCACCCAGAAGGGGGTTGGGTACGAGCAGTACTTC. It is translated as CASTQKGVGYEQYF. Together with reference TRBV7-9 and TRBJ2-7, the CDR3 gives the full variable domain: DTGVSQNPRHKITKRGQNVTFRCDPISEHNRLYWYRQTLGQGPEFLTYFQNEAQLEKSRLLSDRFSAERPKGSFSTLEIQRTEQGDSAMYLCASTQKGVGYEQYFGPGTRLTVT.

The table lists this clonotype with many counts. CDR3 sequence: CASSEWSGRAYEQYF. Written as DNA, the CDR3 is TGCGCCAGCAGTGAGTGGAGCGGGAGGGCCTACGAGCAGTACTTC. The chain couples TRBV10-2 to TRBJ2-7, with 10 bases lining up with TRBD2. V dropped 1 base and J dropped 2; count of bases not matched to a gene: 2. The CDR3 sequence is 15 residues long. CDR1 and CDR2 from the germline V gene are WSHSY and SAAADI.

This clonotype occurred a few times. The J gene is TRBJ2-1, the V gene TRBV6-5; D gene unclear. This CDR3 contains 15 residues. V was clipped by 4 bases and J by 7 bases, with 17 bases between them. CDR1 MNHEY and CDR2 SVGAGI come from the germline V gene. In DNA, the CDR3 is TGTGCCAGCAGTTTTGGCTCTATAGGCCCTAATGAGCAGTTCTTC. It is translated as CASSFGSIGPNEQFF.

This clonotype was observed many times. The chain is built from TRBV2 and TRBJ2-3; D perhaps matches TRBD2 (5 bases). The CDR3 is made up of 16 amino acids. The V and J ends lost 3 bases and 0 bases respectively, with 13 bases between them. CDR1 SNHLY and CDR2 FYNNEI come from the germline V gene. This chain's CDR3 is CASSDGSSPSTDTQYF. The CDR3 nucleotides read TGTGCCAGCAGTGATGGTTCTAGCCCTAGCACAGATACGCAGTATTTT.